Shown below are 25 T cell receptor beta chains from a single sample sequenced in a study of a mutant IDH1 vaccine in newly diagnosed glioma. Time point of the sample: baseline, week 1 (first vaccination visit). Treatment noted: pre-vaccination baseline after standard-of-care therapy. Data came from immunoSEQ multiplex PCR; TCRdb stores just in-frame clones and leaves some out. Among about 36,000 clones, roughly 92% were seen once, and the ten largest hold under 20%. Sample: PBMCs, taken from a glioma patient treated with radiotherapy, temozolomide or both. The receptors here all came from a man aged 18 to 35 with glioma.

The chain couples TRBV4-1 to TRBJ1-5; 9 nucleotides align to TRBD1. The CDR3 totals 14 residues. The junction had 1 base not matched to a gene; V was cut back by 2 bases and J by 5 bases. The germline V gene has CDR1 MGHRA and CDR2 YSYEKL. The CDR3 coding sequence is TGCGCCAGCAGCCAAACAGGGGGCTATCAGCCCCAGCATTTT. Its translation is CASSQTGGYQPQHF.

The rearrangement joins TRBV19 to TRBJ2-3; TRBD1 agrees at 10 bases. J gave up 10 bases and V 4 bases, and 11 bases lay outside the gene matches. The CDR3 covers 15 residues. Germline V lookup: CDR1 LNHDA, CDR2 SQIVND (reference sequence). The CDR3 region is CASSTGTGVIGAQYF. As DNA, the CDR3 is TGTGCCAGTAGTACCGGGACAGGGGTCATAGGGGCGCAGTATTTT.

This clone was seen a handful of times. The chain uses TRBV27 and TRBJ2-7, with D perhaps TRBD2 (5 bases). Trimming shortened V by 8 bases and J by 3 bases, and 5 bases separated the two germline ends. Germline CDR1 and CDR2: MNHEY and SMNVEV (reference sequence). The CDR3 extends over 10 amino acids. Written as DNA, the CDR3 is TGTGCCAGCGGACTCTACGAGCAGTACTTC. It is translated as CASGLYEQYF.

This clone appeared a single time. V usage is TRBV9 and J usage is TRBJ1-1, with D possibly being TRBD1 (6 bases). Germline V gene sequence: CDR1 SGDLS, CDR2 YYNGEE. The ends were cut back, 2 bases at V and 1 base at J, with 9 bases in the middle. This CDR3 is built from 14 residues. CDR3: CASSVSRGNTEAFF. The CDR3, as DNA: TGTGCCAGCAGCGTTTCCAGGGGGAACACTGAAGCTTTCTTT.

The chain combines TRBV4-2 with TRBJ2-1, with a weak D call TRBD1 (5 bases). The CDR3 length is 15 residues. V was pared by 4 bases and J by 8 bases, with 18 bases between. The germline V gene encodes CDR1 LGHNA and CDR2 YNFKEQ. Here the CDR3 reads CASSPRLGPPDEQFF. CDR3 nucleotides: TGTGCCAGCAGCCCCCGTTTGGGGCCGCCGGATGAGCAGTTCTTC.

This clone was seen a few times. This chain joins TRBV6-1 and TRBJ1-1; a possible D gene is TRBD1 (5 bases). The V and J ends lost 10 bases and 0 bases respectively, with 15 bases between them. CDR1 is MNHNS, CDR2 SASEGT, per germline. This CDR3 spans 14 amino acids. CDR3 bases: TGTGCCACCCACTTCAGGGCCGTGAACACTGAAGCTTTCTTT. Translated: CATHFRAVNTEAFF.

This clone was counted between two and nine times. The chain has TRBV30 and TRBJ1-2; 7 bases map to TRBD1. V was clipped by 0 bases and J by 3 bases; unmatched bases: 10. This CDR3 comprises 16 residues. The germline V gene encodes CDR1 GTSNPN and CDR2 SVGIG (reference sequence). The CDR3 is CAWSVHLQGFYYGYTF. CDR3 nucleotide sequence: TGTGCCTGGAGTGTCCACCTACAGGGGTTTTACTATGGCTACACCTTC.

The rearrangement joins TRBV5-4 to TRBJ2-6; D not resolved. Germline CDR1 reads SGHNT; CDR2 reads YYREEE (reference sequence). V dropped 4 bases and J dropped 0 bases, with 8 bases sitting between them. The CDR3 has 15 amino acids. The CDR3 sequence is CASSPPTSGANVLTF. The DNA of the CDR3 is TGTGCCAGCAGCCCCCCCACCTCTGGGGCCAACGTCCTGACTTTC.

The chain employs TRBV30 and TRBJ2-3, with 7 bases identical to TRBD1. The CDR3 contains 14 residues. In germline, CDR1 is GTSNPN, CDR2 SVGIG (reference sequence). Unmatched junction bases numbered 7, after V lost 2 bases and J lost 5 bases. The chain's CDR3 is CAWSPLGGVDTQYF. The CDR3 nucleotides are TGTGCCTGGAGTCCTCTAGGGGGCGTAGATACGCAGTATTTT.

This rearrangement joins TRBV27 to TRBJ2-1, with D possibly being TRBD1 (6 bases). V shed 1 base and J shed 10 bases, with 11 bases lying between them. CDR3 size: 13 residues. Germline-derived CDR1 and CDR2 are MNHEY and SMNVEV (reference sequence). CDR3 nucleotides: TGTGCCAGCAGTTTATTCGCAGGGGCCGAGCAGTTCTTC. Protein: CASSLFAGAEQFF.

The chain is built from TRBV5-7 and TRBJ2-7; tentatively, D is TRBD2 (5 bases). TRBV5-7 is an ORF for which the function is uncertain. The ends were cut back, 3 bases at V and 3 bases at J, with 16 bases in the middle. The CDR3 sequence is 15 residues long. The CDR3: CASSSVTPDCYEQYF. CDR3 DNA sequence: TGTGCCAGCAGCTCTGTCACGCCGGACTGCTACGAGCAGTACTTC.

The V and J genes are TRBV28 and TRBJ2-7, with no clear D. Between the trimmed V and J ends, which lost 4 bases and 3 bases, there was a span of 7 bases. Germline V gene lookup returns CDR1 MDHEN and CDR2 SYDVKM. The CDR3 sequence is 12 residues long. In nucleotides, the CDR3 is TGTGCCAGCAGTTCCCCGTACTACGAGCAGTACTTC. Protein sequence: CASSSPYYEQYF. The entire variable domain, with the rest obtained from reference TRBV28 and TRBJ2-7, is as follows: DVKVTQSSRYLVKRTGEKVFLECVQDMDHENMFWYRQDPGLGLRLIYFSYDVKMKEKGDIPEGYSVSREKKERFSLILESASTNQTSMYLCASSSPYYEQYFGPGTRLTVT.

This clone was seen only a few times. The rearrangement uses TRBV6-1 and TRBJ1-1, with D hard to call. Trimming removed 8 bases at V and 1 base at J, with 11 bases between. This CDR3 is built from 13 residues. Per the germline V gene, CDR1 is MNHNS and CDR2 is SASEGT. CDR3 nucleotide sequence: TGTGCCAGCCGCACACAGAAGAACACTGAAGCTTTCTTT. It translates to CASRTQKNTEAFF.

The chain joins TRBV19 to TRBJ1-2, with 7 positions matching TRBD1. CDR1 is LNHDA, CDR2 SQIVND, per germline (reference sequence). The trim removed 5 bases at V and 2 bases at J, leaving 8 bases unmatched. This CDR3 is built from 15 residues. CDR3 protein: CASSAEGQTNYGYTF. The CDR3 region has the DNA TGTGCCAGTAGTGCCGAGGGACAGACCAACTATGGCTACACCTTC. Variable domain in full (rest from reference TRBV19 and TRBJ1-2): DGGITQSPKYLFRKEGQNVTLSCEQNLNHDAMYWYRQDPGQGLRLIYYSQIVNDFQKGDIAEGYSVSREKKESFPLTVTSAQKNPTAFYLCASSAEGQTNYGYTFGSGTRLTVV.

V usage is TRBV4-1 and J usage is TRBJ2-5; D unclear. Germline CDR1 MGHRA, CDR2 YSYEKL. CDR3 length: 13 residues. V dropped 0 bases and J dropped 5 bases, with 7 bases sitting between them. The CDR3: CASSQEAQETQYF. In nucleotides, the CDR3 is TGCGCCAGCAGCCAAGAGGCCCAGGAGACCCAGTACTTC.

This sequence joins TRBV30 and TRBJ2-2; D unresolved. Trimming left V 0 bases short and J 6 bases short, with 2 bases between. Germline V gene lookup returns CDR1 GTSNPN and CDR2 SVGIG (reference sequence). The CDR3 length is 11 residues. CDR3 DNA: TGTGCCTGGAGTGTCCCCGGGGAGCTGTTTTTT. Translated, it gives CAWSVPGELFF.

The chain uses TRBV9 and TRBJ1-5; 9 nucleotides line up with TRBD1. V lost 1 base, J lost 4 bases, and 6 bases stayed unmatched. Germline V gives CDR1 SGDLS, CDR2 YYNGEE. The CDR3 contains 16 residues. In DNA, the CDR3 is TGTGCCAGCAGCGTATGGGACAGGGTTAGGAATCAGCCCCAGCATTTT. Residues: CASSVWDRVRNQPQHF.

The genes are TRBV5-4 and TRBJ1-5; no clear D gene. Trimming took off 2 bases at V and 2 bases at J, with 8 bases between the two ends. There are 14 residues in the CDR3. The V gene's germline CDR1 is SGHNT and CDR2 YYREEE (reference sequence). The DNA for the CDR3 is TGTGCCAGCAGCTTAGGCGGGGGCAATCAGCCCCAGCATTTT. Amino acids: CASSLGGGNQPQHF.

V usage is TRBV4-3 and J usage is TRBJ2-5; D gene unclear. Near its end, the DNA agrees better with TRBJ2-7, so the J call may be wrong. The CDR3 has 13 residues. Germline V gene sequence: CDR1 LGHNA, CDR2 YSLEER. Here the CDR3 reads CASSQDLNYEQYF. The CDR3 nucleotides read TGCGCCAGCAGCCAAGATCTTAACTACGAGCAGTACTTC.

This clone occurred a few times. The chain couples TRBV14 to TRBJ1-6; 7 nucleotides align to TRBD1. The CDR3 length is 13 residues. V lost 4 bases and J lost 10; bases outside the gene matches: 4. Germline V lookup: CDR1 SGHDN, CDR2 FVKESK. CDR3 sequence reads: CASSRQGPSPLHF. CDR3 DNA sequence: TGTGCCAGCAGCCGACAGGGCCCCTCACCCCTCCACTTT.

This chain links TRBV7-2 with TRBJ2-1; D gene uncertain. V lost 5 bases to trimming and J lost 2 bases, with 10 bases between them. CDR1 is SGHTA, CDR2 FQGNSA, per germline. The CDR3 contains 14 residues. The CDR3 coding sequence is TGTGCCAGCAGCCTCCGGGCGACCTACAATGAGCAGTTCTTC. Its translation: CASSLRATYNEQFF.

With respect to this clone: Other DNA sequences in this specimen translate into the identical CDR3. This chain connects TRBV6-6 to TRBJ1-5; maybe TRBD1 (5 bases). The germline V and J ends were trimmed by 2 bases and 2 bases, with 7 bases remaining between them. The CDR3 totals 14 residues. Germline lookup yields CDR1 MNHNY and CDR2 SVGAGI (reference sequence). The CDR3 region has the DNA TGTGCCAGCAGTTACGGGGGGGGCAATCAGCCCCAGCATTTT. Translating gives CASSYGGGNQPQHF.

Note on this clone: Different DNA sequences within this sample yield the same CDR3. J is TRBJ2-7 and V is TRBV30, with a weak D call TRBD2 (5 bases). The CDR3 length is 12 residues. Trimming removed 3 bases from V and 2 bases from J, with 8 bases in between. Germline CDR1 and CDR2: GTSNPN and SVGIG (reference sequence). The CDR3 is CAWSSGAYEQYF. The CDR3 region has the DNA TGTGCCTGGAGCAGCGGTGCCTACGAGCAGTACTTC.

The genes are TRBV11-2 and TRBJ2-3; TRBD1 agrees at 7 bases. V trimming: 3 bases; J trimming: 4 bases; junction bases outside the gene matches: 7. CDR1 is SGHAT, CDR2 FQNNGV, per germline. This CDR3 region has 15 residues. DNA for the CDR3: TGTGCCAGCAGCTTTTACAGGGGCTTGTCAGATACGCAGTATTTT. This sequence encodes CASSFYRGLSDTQYF.

The genes are TRBV28 and TRBJ1-1; TRBD1 matches 10 bases. This CDR3 is built from 14 residues. Germline V gives CDR1 MDHEN, CDR2 SYDVKM. With V trimmed by 10 bases and J by 3 bases, 8 bases remained unmatched. The CDR3 sequence: CATQTGTGDTEAFF. The CDR3 coding sequence is TGTGCCACCCAAACGGGGACAGGGGACACTGAAGCTTTCTTT.